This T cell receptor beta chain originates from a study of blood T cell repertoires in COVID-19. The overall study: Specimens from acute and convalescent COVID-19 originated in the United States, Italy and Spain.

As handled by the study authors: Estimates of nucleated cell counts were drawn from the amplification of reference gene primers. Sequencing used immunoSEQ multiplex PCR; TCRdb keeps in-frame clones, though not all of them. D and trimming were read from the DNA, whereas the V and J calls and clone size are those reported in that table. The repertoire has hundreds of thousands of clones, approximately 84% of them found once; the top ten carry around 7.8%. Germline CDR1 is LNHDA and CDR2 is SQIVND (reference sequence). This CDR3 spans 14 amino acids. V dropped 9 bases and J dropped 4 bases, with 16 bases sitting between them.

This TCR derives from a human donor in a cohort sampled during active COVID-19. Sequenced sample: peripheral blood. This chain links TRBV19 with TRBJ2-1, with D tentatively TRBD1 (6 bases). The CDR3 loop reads CASQGWSGYNEQFF. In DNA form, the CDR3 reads TGTGCCAGCCAGGGGTGGTCTGGGTACAATGAGCAGTTCTTC. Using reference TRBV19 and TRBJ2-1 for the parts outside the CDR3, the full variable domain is DGGITQSPKYLFRKEGQNVTLSCEQNLNHDAMYWYRQDPGQGLRLIYYSQIVNDFQKGDIAEGYSVSREKKESFPLTVTSAQKNPTAFYLCASQGWSGYNEQFFGPGTRLTVL.